These 22 T cell receptor beta chains came from one sample sequenced in a study of T cells in Graves' hyperthyroidism and ophthalmopathy. The source material, RNA transcripts, was used to amplify TCR beta CDR3 regions. First-round RT-PCR of the TCR CDR3 relied on the HTBI primer set. Using its own MiXCR run on the multiplex PCR reads, TCRdb lists one record per CDR3 protein. This table has approximately 620,000 distinct CDR3 sequences, 15% to 20% appearing once. Material: blood. These receptors came from a woman aged 40 to 50 with Graves' ophthalmopathy.

CDR3 loop: CASSPWGEPYNEQFF. The CDR3 region has the DNA TGTGCCAGCAGCCCTTGGGGGGAGCCATACAATGAGCAGTTCTTC. The V gene is TRBV12-3 or TRBV12-4, the J gene TRBJ2-1; D is perhaps TRBD2 (6 bases). The CDR3 runs 15 residues. V gave up 6 bases and J gave up 4 bases, with 16 bases separating them.

This clonotype was detected many times. This chain joins TRBV5-5 and TRBJ1-5, with D tentatively TRBD1 (5 bases). The length of the CDR3 is 15 residues. Germline V gives CDR1 SGHKS, CDR2 YYEKEE (reference sequence). V lost 4 bases and J lost 5, with 16 bases in between. The CDR3 spells CASSPSLDRYQPQHF. DNA of the CDR3: TGTGCCAGCAGCCCATCGCTAGACAGATATCAGCCCCAGCATTTT.

This clonotype was observed many times. The genes are TRBV20-1 and TRBJ2-2; 8 nucleotides align to TRBD2. This CDR3 has 14 amino acids. V was clipped by 3 bases and J by 8 bases; unmatched bases: 8. Germline V gene sequence: CDR1 DFQATT, CDR2 SNEGSKA (reference sequence). The CDR3 DNA reads as TGCAGTGCTAGTCGGGGGGGTCGGTATGGGGAGCTGTTTTTT. This sequence encodes CSASRGGRYGELFF.

The genes are TRBV20-1 and TRBJ1-5; no reliable D call. The germline CDR1 and CDR2 sequences are DFQATT and SNEGSKA (reference sequence). The CDR3 contains 12 residues. Trimming stripped 3 bases from V and 9 bases from J, with 12 bases between. The CDR3 DNA follows: TGCAGTGCTAGCCCGGGCAGTCGGCCCCAGCATTTT. Its protein product is CSASPGSRPQHF.

This clonotype has at least ten counts. The chain carries TRBV28 and TRBJ2-3, with D perhaps matching TRBD2 (5 bases). The CDR3 contains 18 residues. CDR1 MDHEN and CDR2 SYDVKM come from the germline V gene. The germline V and J ends were trimmed by 6 bases and 1 base, with 23 bases remaining between them. Written as DNA, the CDR3 is TGTGCCAGCAGACCTTATTTCAGTATCGCGGGCCGCACAGATACGCAGTATTTT. Translating gives CASRPYFSIAGRTDTQYF.

This clonotype was seen at least ten times. This chain's CDR3 is CASSTTGHYEQYF. The DNA for the CDR3 is TGTGCCAGCAGTACCACAGGTCACTACGAGCAGTACTTC. The chain combines TRBV28 with TRBJ2-7; a weak D match, TRBD1 (5 bases). Germline CDR1 and CDR2: MDHEN and SYDVKM. The CDR3 is 13 amino acids. V gave up 5 bases and J gave up 3 bases, with 11 bases separating them. Complete variable domain (other parts from reference TRBV28 and TRBJ2-7): DVKVTQSSRYLVKRTGEKVFLECVQDMDHENMFWYRQDPGLGLRLIYFSYDVKMKEKGDIPEGYSVSREKKERFSLILESASTNQTSMYLCASSTTGHYEQYFGPGTRLTVT.

This clonotype was detected only once. This chain uses TRBV4-3 with TRBJ2-1; 7 bases match TRBD2. The CDR3 contains 17 residues. Germline lookup yields CDR1 LGHNA and CDR2 YSLEER. The ends lost 0 bases at V and 0 bases at J; junction bases unmatched: 5. Here the CDR3 reads CASSQEGGSLSYNEQFF. CDR3 nucleotides: TGCGCCAGCAGCCAAGAGGGGGGGAGCCTCTCCTACAATGAGCAGTTCTTC.

This clonotype was seen repeatedly, ten times or more. The rearrangement links TRBV5-1 to TRBJ1-5, with D uncertain. CDR3 length: 16 amino acids. V was trimmed by 4 bases and J by 2 bases, leaving 16 bases between them. The germline V gene encodes CDR1 SGHRS and CDR2 YFSETQ. The CDR3 DNA is TGCGCCAGCAGCGCGTTACCAGGTTATGGCAATCAGCCCCAGCATTTT. Encoded protein: CASSALPGYGNQPQHF. The full variable domain, its missing parts supplied by reference TRBV5-1 and TRBJ1-5, is KAGVTQTPRYLIKTRGQQVTLSCSPISGHRSVSWYQQTPGQGLQFLFEYFSETQRNKGNFPGRFSGRQFSNSRSEMNVSTLELGDSALYLCASSALPGYGNQPQHFGDGTRLSIL.

The chain uses TRBV24-1 and TRBJ1-2, with D maybe TRBD1 (5 bases). V was pared by 0 bases and J by 7 bases, with 5 bases between. This CDR3 contains 12 residues. CDR1 and CDR2 (germline): KGHDR, SFDVKD. This CDR3 reads CATSDLDSGYTF. The CDR3 DNA reads TGTGCCACCAGTGATTTGGACAGTGGCTACACCTTC.

The sample holds many counts of this clonotype. This chain uses TRBV5-1 with TRBJ2-3; 9 nucleotides align to TRBD2. The CDR3 sequence is 14 residues long. The germline CDR1 and CDR2 sequences are SGHRS and YFSETQ. Losses at the gene ends were 4 bases for V and 2 bases for J; bases not matched to a gene: 2. CDR3 DNA: TGCGCCAGCAGCGCGGGGGGGCCCACAGATACGCAGTATTTT. It codes for CASSAGGPTDTQYF.

This clonotype was counted ten times or more. The chain is built from TRBV11-2 and TRBJ2-1; D possibly corresponds to TRBD2 (5 bases). In germline, CDR1 is SGHAT, CDR2 FQNNGV. The CDR3 runs 14 residues. Trimming cost V 3 bases and J 4 bases, with 10 bases left between them. The CDR3 sequence is CASSFGGGYNEQFF. The CDR3, as DNA: TGTGCCAGCAGCTTTGGCGGAGGATACAATGAGCAGTTCTTC.

This clonotype was seen ten or more times. CDR3 sequence: CASRPGQGDQETQYF. In DNA form, the CDR3 reads TGTGCCAGCAGACCGGGACAGGGGGACCAAGAGACCCAGTACTTC. The V call is TRBV6-2 or TRBV6-3, the J call TRBJ2-5; the match to TRBD1 covers 11 bases. The junction had 3 bases not matched to a gene; V was cut back by 6 bases and J by 0 bases. Germline loops: CDR1 MNHEY, CDR2 SVGEGT. The CDR3 runs 15 residues.

This clonotype was seen only a few times. V is TRBV10-3 and J is TRBJ2-3; 7 nucleotides align to TRBD1. In germline, CDR1 is ENHRY, CDR2 SYGVKD. Trimming removed 0 bases from V and 0 bases from J; junction bases left unmatched: 0. The CDR3 length is 15 residues. The CDR3 protein is CAISESDRSTDTQYF. The DNA for the CDR3 is TGTGCCATCAGTGAGTCGGACAGGAGCACAGATACGCAGTATTTT.

This clonotype was counted many times. The chain is built from TRBV3-1 and TRBJ2-3; no firm D call. Trimming removed 3 bases at V and 0 bases at J, with 10 bases between. The CDR3 consists of 15 residues. Germline loops: CDR1 LGHDT, CDR2 YNNKEL (reference sequence). The CDR3 sequence: CASSQTWSSTDTQYF. CDR3 coding DNA: TGTGCCAGCAGCCAGACTTGGTCTAGCACAGATACGCAGTATTTT.

This clonotype showed up just a few times. One end of the junction varies from germline; a read error may be responsible. This sequence joins TRBV5-1 and TRBJ2-3; 10 positions agree with TRBD1. Germline CDR1 SGHRS, CDR2 YFSETQ. The CDR3 length is 15 residues. In DNA form, the CDR3 reads TGCGCCAACAGCTTGGGGGGACAGGGGTCAGATACGCAGTATTTT. As protein: CANSLGGQGSDTQYF. The full variable domain, with the rest looked up from reference TRBV5-1 and TRBJ2-3, is KAGVTQTPRYLIKTRGQQVTLSCSPISGHRSVSWYQQTPGQGLQFLFEYFSETQRNKGNFPGRFSGRQFSNSRSEMNVSTLELGDSALYLCANSLGGQGSDTQYFGPGTRLTVL.

This clonotype was observed a handful of times. The genes are TRBV4-1 and TRBJ2-3; TRBD1 matches at 9 bases. The CDR3 extends over 22 amino acids. Per germline, CDR1 MGHRA and CDR2 YSYEKL. V lost 4 bases to trimming and J lost 0 bases; unmatched junction nucleotides: 23. This chain's CDR3 is CASSRLPGQGYVGAFSTDTQYF. DNA of the CDR3: TGCGCCAGCAGCCGCCTACCGGGACAGGGATATGTGGGAGCCTTTAGCACAGATACGCAGTATTTT.

This clonotype was recorded at least ten times. V and J are TRBV20-1 and TRBJ2-7, with unresolved D. The CDR3 sequence is 15 residues long. CDR1 is DFQATT and CDR2 is SNEGSKA in the germline V gene (reference sequence). Deletions cut 0 bases from V and 3 bases from J, with 15 bases between. The chain's CDR3 is CSARDLRALNYEQYF. The CDR3 DNA follows: TGCAGTGCTAGAGATCTCCGGGCCCTAAACTACGAGCAGTACTTC.

The table lists this clonotype with many counts. The chain has TRBV18 and TRBJ2-1, with D uncertain. The V gene lost 6 bases and the J gene lost 5 bases, with 14 bases spanning the gap. The germline gives CDR1 KGHSH, CDR2 LQKENI. There are 14 residues in the CDR3. This chain's CDR3 is CASSNQRENNEQFF. CDR3 nucleotide sequence: TGTGCCAGCTCGAACCAGAGAGAAAACAATGAGCAGTTCTTC.

This clonotype was counted ten times or more. CDR3 sequence: CASSLKANYGYTF. As DNA, the CDR3 is TGTGCCAGCAGCTTAAAAGCAAACTATGGCTACACCTTC. The rearrangement links TRBV11-2 to TRBJ1-2; no clear D gene. Germline values: CDR1 SGHAT, CDR2 FQNNGV. The V end was cut by 2 bases, the J end by 2 bases, with 6 bases between. This CDR3 is 13 amino acids long.

This clonotype has more than one count but fewer than ten. This chain uses TRBV19 with TRBJ1-5; TRBD1 aligns across 9 bases. The CDR3 contains 14 residues. Germline V gene data show CDR1 as LNHDA and CDR2 as SQIVND (reference sequence). V trimming: 2 bases; J trimming: 6 bases; junction bases outside the gene matches: 2. The CDR3, as DNA: TGTGCCAGTAGTATAACAGGGGGCGGTCAGCCCCAGCATTTT. Protein sequence: CASSITGGGQPQHF.

At least ten counts were recorded for this clonotype. In nucleotides, the CDR3 is TGTGCCAGCAGTTTAGGGACAGGGCGTACCAATGAGCAGTTCTTC. It translates to CASSLGTGRTNEQFF. V gene TRBV12-3 or TRBV12-4 combines with J gene TRBJ2-1, with 8 positions matching TRBD1. There are 15 residues in the CDR3. Trimming took 1 base from V and 6 from J; bases not matched to a gene: 5.

This clonotype was recorded at least ten times. The chain couples TRBV11-2 to TRBJ2-1; 7 bases match TRBD2. V was clipped by 5 bases and J by 0 bases; unmatched bases: 7. The CDR3 sequence is 16 residues long. Germline loops: CDR1 SGHAT, CDR2 FQNNGV. CDR3 sequence (DNA): TGTGCCAGCAGCGGCCCGACTAGCAGCTCCTACAATGAGCAGTTCTTC. It is translated as CASSGPTSSSYNEQFF.